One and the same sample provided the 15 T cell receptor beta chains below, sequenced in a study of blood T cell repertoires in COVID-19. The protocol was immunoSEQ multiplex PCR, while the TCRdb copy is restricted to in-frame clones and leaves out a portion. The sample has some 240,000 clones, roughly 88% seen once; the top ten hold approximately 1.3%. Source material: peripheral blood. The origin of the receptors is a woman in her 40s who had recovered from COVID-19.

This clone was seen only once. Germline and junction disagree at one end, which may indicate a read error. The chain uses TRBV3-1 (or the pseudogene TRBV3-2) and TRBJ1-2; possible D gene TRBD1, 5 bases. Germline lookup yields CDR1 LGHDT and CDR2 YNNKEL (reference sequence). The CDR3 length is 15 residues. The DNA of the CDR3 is TGTGCCAGCACCCAATCCATGACAGCCGGCTATGGCTACACCTTC. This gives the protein CASTQSMTAGYGYTF.

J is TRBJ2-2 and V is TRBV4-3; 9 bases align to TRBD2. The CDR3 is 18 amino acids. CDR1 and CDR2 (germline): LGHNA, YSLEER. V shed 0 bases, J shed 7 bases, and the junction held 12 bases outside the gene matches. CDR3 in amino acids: CASSQDPPGLAMDGELFF. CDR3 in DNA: TGCGCCAGCAGCCAAGACCCTCCGGGACTAGCTATGGACGGGGAGCTGTTTTTT.

This CDR3 is CASSYHSGGSTDTQYF. CDR3 in DNA: TGTGCCAGCAGTTACCATAGCGGGGGAAGCACAGATACGCAGTATTTT. V gene TRBV6-5 combines with J gene TRBJ2-3; 9 nucleotides match TRBD2. Trimming at V came to 2 bases and at J to 0 bases, leaving 3 bases not matched to a gene. Germline CDR1 and CDR2: MNHEY and SVGAGI. CDR3 length equals 16 residues.

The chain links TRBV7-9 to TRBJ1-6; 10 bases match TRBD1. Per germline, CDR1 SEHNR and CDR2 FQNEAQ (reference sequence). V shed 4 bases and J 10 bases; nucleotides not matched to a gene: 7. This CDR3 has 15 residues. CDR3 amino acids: CASSSGDRGGSPLHF. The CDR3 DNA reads TGTGCCAGCAGCTCAGGGGACAGGGGAGGGTCACCCCTCCACTTT.

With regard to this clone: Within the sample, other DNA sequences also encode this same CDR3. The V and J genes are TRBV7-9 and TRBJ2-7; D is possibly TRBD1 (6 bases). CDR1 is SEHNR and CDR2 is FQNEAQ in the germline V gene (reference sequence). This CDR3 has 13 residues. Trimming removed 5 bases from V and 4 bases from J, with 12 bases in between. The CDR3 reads CASSPGQRYEQYF. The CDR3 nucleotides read TGTGCCAGCAGCCCAGGACAGCGATACGAGCAGTACTTC.

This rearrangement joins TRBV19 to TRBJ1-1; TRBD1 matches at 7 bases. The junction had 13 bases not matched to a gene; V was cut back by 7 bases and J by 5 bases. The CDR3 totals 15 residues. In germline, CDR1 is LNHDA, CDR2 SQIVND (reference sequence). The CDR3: CASKEGQLRVTEAFF. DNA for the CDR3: TGTGCCAGTAAGGAGGGACAGCTGAGGGTGACTGAAGCTTTCTTT.

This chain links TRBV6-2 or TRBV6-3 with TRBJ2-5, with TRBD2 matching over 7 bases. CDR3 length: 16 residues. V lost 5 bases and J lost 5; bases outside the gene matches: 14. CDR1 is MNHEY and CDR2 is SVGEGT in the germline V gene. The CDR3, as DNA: TGTGCCAGCAGTAAAACCACCCTACTAGCGCACGAGACCCAGTACTTC. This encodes CASSKTTLLAHETQYF.

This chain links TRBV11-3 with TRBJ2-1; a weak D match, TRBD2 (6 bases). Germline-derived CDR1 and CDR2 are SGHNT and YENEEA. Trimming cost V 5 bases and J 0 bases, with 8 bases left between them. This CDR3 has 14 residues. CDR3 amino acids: CASSGGSSYNEQFF. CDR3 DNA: TGTGCCAGCAGCGGGGGGAGCTCCTACAATGAGCAGTTCTTC.

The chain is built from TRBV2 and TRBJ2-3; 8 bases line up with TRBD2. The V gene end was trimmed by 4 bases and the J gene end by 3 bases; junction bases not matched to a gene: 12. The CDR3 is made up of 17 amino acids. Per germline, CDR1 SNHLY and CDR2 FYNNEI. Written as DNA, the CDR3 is TGTGCCAGCAGTGGGGGGCTTGGGACTAGAGGGACAGATACGCAGTATTTT. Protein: CASSGGLGTRGTDTQYF.

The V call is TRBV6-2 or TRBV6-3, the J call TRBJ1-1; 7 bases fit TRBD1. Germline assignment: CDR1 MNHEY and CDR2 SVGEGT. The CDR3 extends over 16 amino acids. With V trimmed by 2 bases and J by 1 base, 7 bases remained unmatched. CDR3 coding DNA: TGTGCCAGCAGTTACCCAAAGACAGGGAGGAACACTGAAGCTTTCTTT. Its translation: CASSYPKTGRNTEAFF.

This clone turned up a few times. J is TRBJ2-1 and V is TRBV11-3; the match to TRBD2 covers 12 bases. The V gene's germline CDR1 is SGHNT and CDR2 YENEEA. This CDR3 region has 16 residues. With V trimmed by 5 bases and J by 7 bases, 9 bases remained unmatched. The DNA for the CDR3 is TGTGCCAGCAGCACACCTAGCGGGGGGGCCGCGAATGAGCAGTTCTTC. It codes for CASSTPSGGAANEQFF.

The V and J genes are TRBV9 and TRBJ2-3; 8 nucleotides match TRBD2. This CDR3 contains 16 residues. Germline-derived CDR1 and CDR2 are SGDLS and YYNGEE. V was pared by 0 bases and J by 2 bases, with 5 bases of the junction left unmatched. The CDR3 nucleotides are TGTGCCAGCAGCGTAGGAGGTAGCGGGGACACAGATACGCAGTATTTT. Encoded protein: CASSVGGSGDTDTQYF.

The CDR3 is CASSLLGTGAFYGYTF. The CDR3, as DNA: TGTGCCAGCAGTTTATTAGGGACAGGGGCTTTTTATGGCTACACCTTC. The genes are TRBV28 and TRBJ1-2; 10 nucleotides align to TRBD1. The germline CDR1 and CDR2 sequences are MDHEN and SYDVKM. Germline trimming cut 1 base from V and 5 bases from J; bases unmatched to any gene: 7. The CDR3 totals 16 residues.

CDR3 in DNA: TGTGCCAGCAGCCTAATGACTAGCGGGGGGCTCGAGCAGTACTTC. Residues: CASSLMTSGGLEQYF. The gene calls are TRBV7-2 and TRBJ2-7; 13 bases align to TRBD2. From germline, CDR1 is SGHTA and CDR2 FQGNSA. V shed 5 bases and J 6 bases; nucleotides not matched to a gene: 7. The CDR3 contains 15 residues.

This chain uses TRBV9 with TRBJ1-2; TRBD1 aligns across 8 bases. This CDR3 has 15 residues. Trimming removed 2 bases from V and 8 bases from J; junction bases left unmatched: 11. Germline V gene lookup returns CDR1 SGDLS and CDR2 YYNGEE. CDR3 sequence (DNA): TGTGCCAGCAGCGTCGGGACAGGTGGATCGGGAGGCTACACCTTC. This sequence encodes CASSVGTGGSGGYTF. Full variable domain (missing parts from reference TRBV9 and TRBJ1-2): DSGVTQTPKHLITATGQRVTLRCSPRSGDLSVYWYQQSLDQGLQFLIQYYNGEERAKGNILERFSAQQFPDLHSELNLSSLELGDSALYFCASSVGTGGSGGYTFGSGTRLTVV.